The rows below give T cell receptor beta chains drawn from one sample of a study of CD8+CD57+ T cells in acquired aplastic anemia. Each CDR3 protein is one row after TCRdb ran MiXCR on the reads. The table lists about 190,000 distinct CDR3 sequences, roughly half of them singletons. The specimen was sorted CD4+, CD8+, or CD8+CD57+ T cells (not recorded which) from PBMCs. Receptors originate from a human donor in good health, serving as a control. CDR3s include the opening cysteine and the closing phenylalanine or tryptophan. A D gene is named only where the DNA matches it firmly. Clone size is stated in some rows and not others, as once, few, many or a class when expanded.

cdr3_length clone_size d_call j_call v_call cdr3_nt cdr3_aa
20 many TRBD1 TRBJ2-1 TRBV7-2 TGTGCCAGCAGGTACGCAGCGGTCGTCCCCGGGACAGGGTACTACAATGAGCAGTTCTTC CASRYAAVVPGTGYYNEQFF
14 few - TRBJ2-7 TRBV10-3 TGTGCCATCAGTGAGAGCTATCTCTCCTACGAGCAGTACTTC CAISESYLSYEQYF
12 - - TRBJ2-2 TRBV4-3 TGCGCCAGCAGCCACGACACCGGGGAGCTGTTTTTT CASSHDTGELFF
15 - - TRBJ1-1 TRBV7-9 TGTGCCAGCAGCGAACGGGCACAGGGATGGCCTGAAGCTTTCTTT CASSERAQGWPEAFF
15 few - TRBJ1-1 TRBV7-8 TGTGCCAGCAGCTTAGCGGGGCTGAAGTGCACTGAAGCTTTCTTT CASSLAGLKCTEAFF
12 once - TRBJ2-7 TRBV7-9 TGTGCCAGCAGCTTGTCCCTTGCCGAGCAGTACTTC CASSLSLAEQYF
14 many - TRBJ2-2 TRBV11-2 TGTGCCAGCAGCTTTGACGGGAGCACCGGGGAGCTGTTTTTT CASSFDGSTGELFF
12 - - TRBJ1-2 TRBV13 TGTGCCAGCGCCTCATTCGAAGATGGCTACACCTTC CASASFEDGYTF
15 - - TRBJ1-6 TRBV12-3/TRBV12-4 TGTGCCAGCAACGAGGGAGGGGGCTATAATTCACCCCTCCACTTT CASNEGGGYNSPLHF
14 - - TRBJ2-7 TRBV20-1 TGCAGTGCTAGAGGATGGCGGTACTCCTACGAGCAGTACTTC CSARGWRYSYEQYF
15 many TRBD1 TRBJ1-2 TRBV2 TGTGCCAGCAGTGAAACAGGGGGAGCTAACTATGGCTACACCTTC CASSETGGANYGYTF
13 many - TRBJ1-2 TRBV30 TGTGCCTGGAGTGTACTGCCGGGAGACGGCTACACCTTC CAWSVLPGDGYTF
16 many TRBD1 TRBJ1-1 TRBV5-1 TGCGCCAGCAGCTTGGCCTTGCCGGGACAGGGGGACGAAGCTTTCTTT CASSLALPGQGDEAFF
17 - - TRBJ1-2 TRBV15 TGTGCCACCAGCTCCGGAGGTATGGCAGCTTATAACTATGGCTACACCTTC CATSSGGMAAYNYGYTF
16 many - TRBJ2-6 TRBV12-3/TRBV12-4 TGTGCCAGCAGTTTACCTACAGGGACTGGGGCCAACGTCCTGACTTTC CASSLPTGTGANVLTF
14 many - TRBJ1-2 TRBV9 TGTGCCAGCAGCGTAGCTTTGGGGGACGGGGGCTACACCTTC CASSVALGDGGYTF
14 many - TRBJ1-5 TRBV28 TGTGCCAGCACGAAGGGGGGGAGCAATCAGCCCCAGCATTTT CASTKGGSNQPQHF
13 - - TRBJ2-3 TRBV7-9 TGTGCCAGCACCTTAAGGTTGACAGATACGCAGTATTTT CASTLRLTDTQYF
14 - - TRBJ2-1 TRBV29-1 TGCAGCGTTGACCCCATCGTATCCTACAATGAGCAGTTCTTC CSVDPIVSYNEQFF
14 once - TRBJ2-7 TRBV4-1 TGCGCCAGCAGCCTCCAACGCCGGGGGAGCGAGCAGTACTTC CASSLQRRGSEQYF
15 - - TRBJ1-2 TRBV15 TGTGCCACCAGCAAAGGAGCAGGGGCGGTCTATGGCTACACCTTC CATSKGAGAVYGYTF
15 many TRBD1 TRBJ1-2 TRBV12-3/TRBV12-4 TGTGCCAGCAGTTTCGGGACAGGGGAACGTCATGGCTACACCTTC CASSFGTGERHGYTF
14 - - TRBJ1-1 TRBV4-3 TGCGCCAGCAGCTATGTACAGGGGAACACTGAAGCTTTCTTT CASSYVQGNTEAFF
15 few TRBD2 TRBJ2-7 TRBV7-2 TGTGCCAGCAGCTTAGTAGGTGGGGAGGGTACCGAGCAGTACTTC CASSLVGGEGTEQYF
15 - - TRBJ1-1 TRBV9 TGTGCCAGCAGCGTAGTACGGGGAGGGAACACTGAAGCTTTCTTT CASSVVRGGNTEAFF
15 - TRBD1 TRBJ1-3 TRBV15 TGTGCCACCAGCAGAGATAAGGGGGCCGGAAACACCATATATTTT CATSRDKGAGNTIYF
16 - - TRBJ2-1 TRBV9 TGTGCCAGCAGCGTTGGTGAGTCAACTTCCTACAATGAGCAGTTCTTC CASSVGESTSYNEQFF
14 many - TRBJ2-4 TRBV12-3/TRBV12-4 TGTGCCAGCAGTCCAGGACAGGCCAAAAACATTCAGTACTTC CASSPGQAKNIQYF
16 - TRBD2 TRBJ2-3 TRBV9 TGCGCCAGCAGGTTGGCGGGGGGACCGAACACAGATACGCAGTATTTT CASRLAGGPNTDTQYF
14 - - TRBJ2-5 TRBV7-7 TGTGCTAGCAGCTTATACACCGGGGGAGAGACCCAGTACTTC CASSLYTGGETQYF
15 many - TRBJ1-4 TRBV19 TGTGCCAGTAGTCGAGGTGATTTGGCCAATGAAAAACTGTTTTTT CASSRGDLANEKLFF
13 - TRBD1 TRBJ1-6 TRBV20-1 TGCAGGGTGGGGACAGGGGGTAATTCACCCCTCCACTTT CRVGTGGNSPLHF
15 - - TRBJ1-2 TRBV19 TGTGCCAGTAGTATAGGGGGACTTAAGGGTGGTGGCTACACCTTC CASSIGGLKGGGYTF
15 - TRBD1 TRBJ2-3 TRBV7-2 TGTGCCAGCAGCTACACAGGGGGCGGCACAGATACGCAGTATTTT CASSYTGGGTDTQYF
13 - TRBD1 TRBJ1-2 TRBV5-1 TGCGCCAGCAGCTTGGATCAGGGGGATGGCTACACCTTC CASSLDQGDGYTF
16 many - TRBJ1-6 TRBV19 TGTGCCAGTAGTATGAACATTGGGTTTCAGAATTCACCCCTCCACTTT CASSMNIGFQNSPLHF
13 - - TRBJ2-5 TRBV2 TGTGCCAGCAGTCCCCTCGTCCAAGAGACCCAGTACTTC CASSPLVQETQYF